Shown below are 21 T cell receptor beta chains from a single sample sequenced in a study of vaccination and CD4 T cells after COVID-19. Their antigens remain unidentified. Noted treatment: roughly ten-day PBMC culture with coronavirus spike peptide pools or control peptides (ViraFEST assay). Once obtained from cultured CD4+ T cells, the DNA was sequenced using the Oncomine TCR Beta short-read assay. Each CDR3 protein is one row after TCRdb ran MiXCR on the PCR reads. The sample holds 15,000 to 20,000 distinct CDR3 sequences, about 38% seen once. Sequenced: CD4+ T cells from blood, cultured in vitro. All receptors come from a human donor who had recovered from COVID-19.

The chain couples TRBV7-2 to TRBJ2-3; 7 positions match TRBD1. With 0 bases clipped from V and 7 bases from J, the junction kept 7 bases outside the gene matches. CDR3 length: 15 residues. The germline V gene encodes CDR1 SGHTA and CDR2 FQGNSA. The CDR3: CASSLALGQTNTQYF. The CDR3 bases are TGTGCCAGCAGCTTAGCCTTGGGACAGACTAATACGCAGTATTTT. Complete variable domain (other parts from reference TRBV7-2 and TRBJ2-3): GAGVSQSPSNKVTEKGKDVELRCDPISGHTALYWYRQSLGQGLEFLIYFQGNSAPDKSGLPSDRFSAERTGGSVSTLTIQRTQQEDSAVYLCASSLALGQTNTQYFGPGTRLTVL.

The chain employs TRBV3-1 and TRBJ2-5; perhaps TRBD1 as D (6 bases). In germline, CDR1 is LGHDT, CDR2 YNNKEL (reference sequence). V was trimmed by 1 base and J by 5 bases, leaving 8 bases between them. The CDR3 sequence is 13 residues long. CDR3 region: CASSQAQGETQYF. The CDR3 nucleotides read TGTGCCAGCAGCCAAGCCCAGGGGGAGACCCAGTACTTC.

The rearrangement uses TRBV30 and TRBJ2-5; TRBD2 aligns across 10 bases. Unmatched junction bases numbered 8, after V lost 0 bases and J lost 4 bases. CDR3 length equals 16 residues. The germline V gene encodes CDR1 GTSNPN and CDR2 SVGIG (reference sequence). CDR3 loop: CAWSVPSGRASETQYF. CDR3 DNA sequence: TGTGCCTGGAGTGTACCAAGCGGGAGGGCCTCAGAGACCCAGTACTTC.

The table lists this clonotype with a few counts. The V call is TRBV20-1, the J call TRBJ1-1, with D perhaps matching TRBD1 (5 bases). Germline V gives CDR1 DFQATT, CDR2 SNEGSKA (reference sequence). V was shortened by 3 bases and J by 2 bases, with 10 bases between the two germline ends. This CDR3 region has 13 residues. CDR3 nucleotides: TGCAGTGCTAGTGGGGGGATTAACACTGAAGCTTTCTTT. As protein: CSASGGINTEAFF.

This sequence joins TRBV30 and TRBJ2-3, with D uncertain. The germline V gene encodes CDR1 GTSNPN and CDR2 SVGIG (reference sequence). CDR3 length: 14 amino acids. V lost 1 base to trimming and J lost 3 bases, with 11 bases between them. The CDR3 loop reads CAWSDGRRTDTQYF. In DNA form, the CDR3 reads TGTGCCTGGAGTGACGGCCGCCGGACAGATACGCAGTATTTT.

The chain couples TRBV2 to TRBJ2-4; D might be TRBD1 (6 bases). From germline, CDR1 is SNHLY and CDR2 FYNNEI. V was pared by 6 bases and J by 6 bases, with 15 bases between. CDR3 length equals 14 residues. The CDR3 DNA reads as TGTGCCAGCAGGAAACAGGGATGGGGAAACATTCAGTACTTC. The encoded protein is CASRKQGWGNIQYF. The full variable domain, rest sourced from reference TRBV2 and TRBJ2-4, is EPEVTQTPSHQVTQMGQEVILRCVPISNHLYFYWYRQILGQKVEFLVSFYNNEISEKSEIFDDQFSVERPDGSNFTLKIRSTKLEDSAMYFCASRKQGWGNIQYFGAGTRLSVL.

The J gene is TRBJ2-1, the V gene TRBV7-6; 10 bases line up with TRBD2. Per the germline V gene, CDR1 is SGHVS and CDR2 is FNYEAQ. V lost 5 bases, J lost 8 bases, and 18 bases stayed unmatched. CDR3 size: 18 residues. CDR3 DNA sequence: TGTGCCAGCAGCCCTCATCGGCGGGCTAGCGGGAGTTCTTATGAGCAGTTCTTC. Protein: CASSPHRRASGSSYEQFF.

There are a few counts of this clonotype. The V and J genes are TRBV19 and TRBJ2-5; D unclear. This CDR3 region has 13 residues. CDR1 and CDR2 (germline): LNHDA, SQIVND (reference sequence). The V end lost 5 bases, the J end lost 2 bases, and 9 bases lay between the germline ends. CDR3 protein: CASSVEQQETQYF. The CDR3 DNA reads as TGTGCCAGTAGTGTTGAGCAGCAAGAGACCCAGTACTTC.

This clonotype occurred a few times. The J gene is TRBJ1-5, the V gene TRBV6-1; 10 nucleotides align to TRBD1. With V trimmed by 7 bases and J by 5 bases, 17 bases remained unmatched. The CDR3 has 18 residues. CDR1 and CDR2 (germline): MNHNS, SASEGT. Here the CDR3 DNA reads TGTGCCAGCAAGACAACGGGGACAGGGGTTTGGGGAGATCAGCCCCAGCATTTT. Translating gives CASKTTGTGVWGDQPQHF.

The rearrangement links TRBV7-9 to TRBJ2-2; D call uncertain. This CDR3 comprises 15 residues. The V end was cut by 2 bases, the J end by 1 base, with 8 bases between. The V gene's germline CDR1 is SEHNR and CDR2 FQNEAQ (reference sequence). CDR3 residues: CASSLFGRNTGELFF. The CDR3 DNA is TGTGCCAGCAGCTTATTTGGCAGGAACACCGGGGAGCTGTTTTTT.

The CDR3 bases are TGTGCCAGCAGCTCCGGACTCTCTGGGGCCAACGTCCTGACTTTC. Amino acid sequence: CASSSGLSGANVLTF. The rearrangement uses TRBV5-6 and TRBJ2-6; TRBD2 is a possible D gene (5 bases). Germline CDR1 reads SGHDT; CDR2 reads YYEEEE. This CDR3 has 15 amino acids. V was shortened by 3 bases and J by 0 bases, with 7 bases between the two germline ends.

The genes are TRBV4-1 and TRBJ2-3; D is unresolved. The length of the CDR3 is 14 residues. Germline CDR1 MGHRA, CDR2 YSYEKL. With 2 bases removed from V and 5 bases from J, the gap between germline ends came to 11 bases. CDR3 sequence: CASSQTRAGDTQYF. CDR3 DNA: TGCGCCAGCAGCCAAACACGAGCCGGAGATACGCAGTATTTT.

This clonotype was recorded a few times. The rearrangement uses TRBV5-1 and TRBJ2-5; 11 bases are shared with TRBD1. CDR3 length: 16 residues. Looked up from germline, CDR1 is SGHRS and CDR2 is YFSETQ. V lost 2 bases, J lost 4 bases, and 7 bases stayed unmatched. In DNA form, the CDR3 reads TGCGCCAGCAGCTTATACGGACAGGGGGCGGGAGAGACCCAGTACTTC. It specifies CASSLYGQGAGETQYF. Drawing the rest from reference TRBV5-1 and TRBJ2-5, the complete variable domain is KAGVTQTPRYLIKTRGQQVTLSCSPISGHRSVSWYQQTPGQGLQFLFEYFSETQRNKGNFPGRFSGRQFSNSRSEMNVSTLELGDSALYLCASSLYGQGAGETQYFGPGTRLLVL.

The chain joins TRBV10-3 to TRBJ1-3, with D uncertain. V lost 4 bases, J lost 4 bases, and 17 bases lay in between. Germline V gene sequence: CDR1 ENHRY, CDR2 SYGVKD. This CDR3 is 16 amino acids long. CDR3 in amino acids: CAISGSSSRAGNTIYF. DNA for the CDR3: TGTGCCATCAGTGGGTCCTCGTCTCGCGCCGGAAACACCATATATTTT.

The V gene is TRBV9, the J gene TRBJ1-2; D remains ambiguous. CDR1 is SGDLS, CDR2 YYNGEE, per germline. The V end lost 7 bases, the J end lost 6 bases, and 13 bases lay between the germline ends. CDR3 size: 12 residues. The CDR3: CASAREANGYTF. CDR3 in DNA: TGTGCCAGCGCGCGGGAGGCCAATGGCTACACCTTC.

This chain joins TRBV6-2 or TRBV6-3 and TRBJ1-5; no clear D. Germline V CDR1 and CDR2: MNHEY, SVGEGT. The CDR3 contains 15 residues. Trimming took 5 bases from V and 9 from J, leaving 20 bases between them. The CDR3 sequence is CASSDNRPDVWPQHF. CDR3 nucleotide sequence: TGTGCCAGCAGTGACAATAGACCGGACGTGTGGCCCCAGCATTTT.

In its sample, this clonotype was seen a few times. The chain joins TRBV4-2 to TRBJ2-1; 11 nucleotides agree with TRBD2. The trim removed 0 bases at V and 4 bases at J, leaving 2 bases unmatched. In germline, CDR1 is LGHNA, CDR2 YNFKEQ. The CDR3 length is 16 residues. CDR3 residues: CASSQDGTSGYNEQFF. The CDR3 DNA reads TGTGCCAGCAGCCAAGACGGGACTAGCGGTTACAATGAGCAGTTCTTC.

The sample holds a few counts of this clonotype. This rearrangement joins TRBV19 to TRBJ1-2, with D possibly matching TRBD1 (5 bases). The germline V gene has CDR1 LNHDA and CDR2 SQIVND (reference sequence). The CDR3 contains 20 residues. V was trimmed by 0 bases and J by 7 bases, leaving 30 bases between them. For the CDR3, the DNA is TGTGCCAGTAGTATAGATGGGGGGGGTCCGAACCTCCCTTTCCGAGCTGGCTACACCTTC. Translated, it gives CASSIDGGGPNLPFRAGYTF.

This clonotype is a singleton in its sample. The chain links TRBV19 to TRBJ2-1; possibly TRBD2 for D (5 bases). V lost 3 bases and J 1 base, leaving 13 bases between the germline ends. This CDR3 is 16 amino acids long. Germline V gene lookup returns CDR1 LNHDA and CDR2 SQIVND (reference sequence). In nucleotides, the CDR3 is TGTGCCAGTAGTATCGGTCCGGGAAGATCCTACAATGAGCAGTTCTTC. Translation gives CASSIGPGRSYNEQFF.

In its sample, this clonotype is medium-sized. This chain links TRBV14 with TRBJ2-7, with D hard to call. CDR3 length: 13 amino acids. Germline V CDR1 and CDR2: SGHDN, FVKESK. V dropped 3 bases and J dropped 5 bases, with 11 bases sitting between them. This chain's CDR3 is CASSHLNVDEQYF. As DNA, the CDR3 is TGTGCCAGCAGCCATCTTAATGTCGACGAGCAGTACTTC.

This chain links TRBV19 with TRBJ2-2; the D is unclear. The CDR3 has 13 residues. The V end lost 5 bases, the J end lost 2 bases, and 6 bases lay between the germline ends. Looked up from germline, CDR1 is LNHDA and CDR2 is SQIVND (reference sequence). CDR3 amino acids: CASSYSNTGELFF. DNA of the CDR3: TGTGCCAGTAGTTACTCTAACACCGGGGAGCTGTTTTTT.